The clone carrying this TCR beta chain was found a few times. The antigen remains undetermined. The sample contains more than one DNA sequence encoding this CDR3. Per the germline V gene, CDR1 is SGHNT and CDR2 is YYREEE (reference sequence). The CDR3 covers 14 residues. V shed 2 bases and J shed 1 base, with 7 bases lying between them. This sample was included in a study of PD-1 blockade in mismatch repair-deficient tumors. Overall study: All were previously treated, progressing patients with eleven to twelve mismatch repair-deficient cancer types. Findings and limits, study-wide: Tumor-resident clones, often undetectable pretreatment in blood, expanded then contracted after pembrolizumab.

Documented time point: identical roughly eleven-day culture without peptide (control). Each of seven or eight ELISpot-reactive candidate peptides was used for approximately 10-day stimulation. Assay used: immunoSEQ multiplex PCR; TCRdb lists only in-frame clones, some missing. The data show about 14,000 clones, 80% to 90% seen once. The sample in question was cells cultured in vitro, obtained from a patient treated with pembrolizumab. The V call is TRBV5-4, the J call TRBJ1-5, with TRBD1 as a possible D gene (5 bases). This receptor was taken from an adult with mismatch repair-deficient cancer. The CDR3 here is CASSFGGSNQPQHF. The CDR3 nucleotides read TGTGCCAGCAGCTTCGGGGGGAGCAATCAGCCCCAGCATTTT.